The 24 T cell receptor beta chains presented below share a single source sample, sequenced in a study of cytomegalovirus exposure and HLA in healthy donors. Primers: 60 Vbeta forward and 13 Jbeta reverse. Assay used: immunoSEQ multiplex PCR; TCRdb lists only in-frame clones, some missing. The sample records 120,000 or so clones, 80% being singletons. Sequencing was performed on PBMCs. The receptors shown here come from a man aged 25-40 years in good health and CMV-seronegative.

The chain joins TRBV19 to TRBJ1-1; TRBD1 matches 7 bases. J was trimmed by 3 bases and V by 7 bases; bases with no gene match: 8. This CDR3 has 14 amino acids. The germline V gene encodes CDR1 LNHDA and CDR2 SQIVND (reference sequence). DNA for the CDR3: TGTGCCAGTATCATGACAGGGCGGCACACTGAAGCTTTCTTT. It is translated as CASIMTGRHTEAFF.

Only a few counts were recorded for this clone. This sequence joins TRBV6-5 and TRBJ1-2; the match to TRBD1 covers 9 bases. Germline loops: CDR1 MNHEY, CDR2 SVGAGI. This CDR3 spans 14 amino acids. V shed 5 bases and J 7 bases; nucleotides not matched to a gene: 8. CDR3 coding DNA: TGTGCCAGCAGTCCTAGGGGACAGGGCTCTGGCTACACCTTC. It yields the protein CASSPRGQGSGYTF.

The V gene is TRBV11-3, the J gene TRBJ2-1; D is ambiguous. V lost 8 bases and J lost 0, with 8 bases in between. The CDR3 consists of 13 residues. CDR1 SGHNT and CDR2 YENEEA come from the germline V gene. The DNA of the CDR3 is TGTGCCAGCTCTCAGGCCTCCTACAATGAGCAGTTCTTC. Residues: CASSQASYNEQFF.

The sample holds one count of this clone. Other DNA sequences of this sample code for an identical CDR3. The gene calls are TRBV5-1 and TRBJ1-4; 9 positions match TRBD1. The CDR3 is 18 amino acids. V lost 2 bases to trimming and J lost 7 bases; unmatched junction nucleotides: 15. CDR1 and CDR2 (germline): SGHRS, YFSETQ. The CDR3 region is CASSLAGDRGMFGEKLFF. DNA of the CDR3: TGCGCCAGCAGCTTAGCCGGCGACAGGGGGATGTTCGGTGAAAAACTGTTTTTT.

The chain combines TRBV5-5 with TRBJ2-3, with 14 bases lining up with TRBD2. J was trimmed by 0 bases and V by 4 bases; bases with no gene match: 7. The CDR3 runs to 18 residues. Germline V gene lookup returns CDR1 SGHKS and CDR2 YYEKEE (reference sequence). This CDR3 reads CASSPGLAGDYSTDTQYF. The CDR3 DNA follows: TGTGCCAGCAGCCCGGGACTAGCGGGAGACTATAGCACAGATACGCAGTATTTT.

This chain connects TRBV7-9 to TRBJ1-1, with D tentatively TRBD1 (5 bases). The germline V gene encodes CDR1 SEHNR and CDR2 FQNEAQ (reference sequence). V lost 5 bases, J lost 10 bases, and 14 bases lay in between. CDR3 length: 12 residues. This chain's CDR3 is CASSLSGVGAFF. The DNA for the CDR3 is TGTGCCAGCAGCCTCTCGGGGGTAGGAGCTTTCTTT.

The J gene is TRBJ2-7, the V gene TRBV10-2; TRBD2 agrees at 8 bases. J lost 6 bases, V lost 3 bases, and 7 bases had no gene match. Germline values: CDR1 WSHSY, CDR2 SAAADI. This CDR3 region has 14 residues. The CDR3 reads CASSEPGGGCEQYF. CDR3 DNA: TGCGCCAGCAGTGAACCAGGCGGGGGGTGCGAGCAGTACTTC.

The chain uses TRBV11-3 and TRBJ2-5; D gene ambiguous. The CDR3 extends over 13 amino acids. The germline CDR1 and CDR2 sequences are SGHNT and YENEEA. V dropped 3 bases and J dropped 4 bases, with 9 bases sitting between them. The CDR3 nucleotides are TGTGCCAGCAGCTTCGGTTCTGGAGAGACCCAGTACTTC. Its translation: CASSFGSGETQYF.

CDR3 sequence reads: CASSLFERGHEQYF. The CDR3 bases are TGTGCCAGCAGTTTATTTGAAAGGGGGCACGAGCAGTACTTC. This chain joins TRBV28 and TRBJ2-7; TRBD1 matches at 7 bases. CDR3 length: 14 residues. V was clipped by 1 base and J by 5 bases; unmatched bases: 5. CDR1 and CDR2 (germline): MDHEN, SYDVKM.

The gene calls are TRBV5-4 and TRBJ2-1; the match to TRBD2 covers 10 bases. The CDR3 runs to 17 residues. Germline V gives CDR1 SGHNT, CDR2 YYREEE (reference sequence). V lost 1 base, J lost 4 bases, and 8 bases stayed unmatched. As DNA, the CDR3 is TGTGCCAGCAGCTTGATCCGGACTAGCGGCTTATACAATGAGCAGTTCTTC. This translates into CASSLIRTSGLYNEQFF.

This chain joins TRBV10-3 and TRBJ2-1; the match to TRBD1 covers 7 bases. Germline assignment: CDR1 ENHRY and CDR2 SYGVKD. J gave up 10 bases and V 0 bases, and 3 bases lay outside the gene matches. CDR3 length equals 13 residues. The CDR3 DNA reads TGTGCCATCAGTGAGTCGAGGGGGCGCGAGCAGTTCTTC. This sequence encodes CAISESRGREQFF.

V gene TRBV18 combines with J gene TRBJ2-5, with TRBD1 identical over 8 bases. J lost 5 bases, V lost 3 bases, and 5 bases had no gene match. CDR1 is KGHSH, CDR2 LQKENI, per germline. The CDR3 has 14 residues. CDR3 region: CASSPGTGGETQYF. For the CDR3, the DNA is TGTGCCAGCTCACCCGGGACAGGAGGGGAGACCCAGTACTTC.

The chain employs TRBV5-1 and TRBJ1-4, with 7 nucleotides matching TRBD1. From germline, CDR1 is SGHRS and CDR2 YFSETQ. With 3 bases clipped from V and 7 bases from J, the junction kept 12 bases outside the gene matches. The CDR3 has 16 residues. CDR3 residues: CASSSDGQDWGEKLFF. The DNA for the CDR3 is TGCGCCAGCAGCTCCGACGGACAGGACTGGGGTGAAAAACTGTTTTTT.

The rearrangement joins TRBV6-5 to TRBJ2-7, with a tentative D call TRBD1 (6 bases). The germline V gene encodes CDR1 MNHEY and CDR2 SVGAGI. This CDR3 is 14 amino acids long. The V gene lost 10 bases and the J gene lost 1 base, with 17 bases spanning the gap. The CDR3 DNA follows: TGTGCCACCAGGTCGAGGGACACTTCCTACGAGCAGTACTTC. Its translation: CATRSRDTSYEQYF.

The chain combines TRBV11-2 with TRBJ2-3, with a possible D match to TRBD2 (6 bases). Trimming removed 1 base from V and 0 bases from J, with 11 bases in between. CDR1 and CDR2 from the germline V gene are SGHAT and FQNNGV. There are 16 residues in the CDR3. CDR3 in DNA: TGTGCCAGCAGCTTAGTGTTGGGGGGAAGCACAGATACGCAGTATTTT. Its translation is CASSLVLGGSTDTQYF. Together with reference TRBV11-2 and TRBJ2-3, the CDR3 gives the full variable domain: EAGVAQSPRYKIIEKRQSVAFWCNPISGHATLYWYQQILGQGPKLLIQFQNNGVVDDSQLPKDRFSAERLKGVDSTLKIQPAKLEDSAVYLCASSLVLGGSTDTQYFGPGTRLTVL.

The rearrangement links TRBV10-2 to TRBJ2-7, with 7 bases matching TRBD1. Germline assignment: CDR1 WSHSY and CDR2 SAAADI. J was trimmed by 2 bases and V by 11 bases; bases with no gene match: 9. The length of the CDR3 is 13 residues. CDR3 sequence: CACNRDSTYEQYF. DNA for the CDR3: TGCGCCTGTAACCGGGACAGCACCTACGAGCAGTACTTC.

The chain carries TRBV5-8 and TRBJ2-7; maybe TRBD1 (6 bases). Per germline, CDR1 SGHTS and CDR2 YDEGEE. The CDR3 sequence is 13 residues long. V was trimmed by 2 bases and J by 1 base, leaving 7 bases between them. As DNA, the CDR3 is TGTGCCAGCAGCTTTACAGGGTCCTACGAGCAGTACTTC. Translating it yields CASSFTGSYEQYF. The full variable domain, completed using reference TRBV5-8 and TRBJ2-7, is EAGVTQSPTHLIKTRGQQATLRCSPISGHTSVYWYQQALGLGLQFLLWYDEGEERNRGNFPPRFSGRQFPNYSSELNVNALELEDSALYLCASSFTGSYEQYFGPGTRLTVT.

The rearrangement links TRBV28 to TRBJ1-2, with D maybe TRBD1 (5 bases). With 3 bases removed from V and 2 bases from J, the gap between germline ends came to 7 bases. The CDR3 spans 13 residues. Germline lookup yields CDR1 MDHEN and CDR2 SYDVKM. The CDR3 protein is CASSFRQNYGYTF. As DNA, the CDR3 is TGTGCCAGCAGTTTCCGACAGAACTATGGCTACACCTTC.

The rearrangement uses TRBV5-1 and TRBJ2-5, with a weak D call TRBD2 (6 bases). The V end lost 4 bases, the J end lost 5 bases, and 18 bases lay between the germline ends. Germline CDR1 reads SGHRS; CDR2 reads YFSETQ. This CDR3 has 15 amino acids. This CDR3 is CASSPVRARGETQYF. Here the CDR3 DNA reads TGCGCCAGCAGCCCTGTCCGGGCCCGGGGGGAGACCCAGTACTTC.

This clone was seen only a few times. This sequence joins TRBV5-4 and TRBJ2-2; 9 positions match TRBD2. V lost 1 base and J lost 3; bases outside the gene matches: 7. Germline V gene lookup returns CDR1 SGHNT and CDR2 YYREEE (reference sequence). CDR3 length: 17 residues. CDR3 nucleotides: TGTGCCAGCAGCTTGATGCTAGCGGGATCCCACACCGGGGAGCTGTTTTTT. Protein product: CASSLMLAGSHTGELFF.

J is TRBJ2-3 and V is TRBV19; 8 bases are shared with TRBD1. The trim removed 9 bases at V and 3 bases at J, leaving 8 bases unmatched. CDR1 and CDR2 (germline): LNHDA, SQIVND (reference sequence). The CDR3 covers 14 residues. DNA for the CDR3: TGTGCCAGCGGACAGGGAGGTCGAACAGATACGCAGTATTTT. Amino acids: CASGQGGRTDTQYF. Supplemented by reference TRBV19 and TRBJ2-3, the full variable domain reads DGGITQSPKYLFRKEGQNVTLSCEQNLNHDAMYWYRQDPGQGLRLIYYSQIVNDFQKGDIAEGYSVSREKKESFPLTVTSAQKNPTAFYLCASGQGGRTDTQYFGPGTRLTVL.

This rearrangement joins TRBV10-3 to TRBJ1-1; D is unresolved. In germline, CDR1 is ENHRY, CDR2 SYGVKD. CDR3 size: 15 residues. V dropped 3 bases and J dropped 3 bases, with 14 bases sitting between them. The CDR3 protein is CAISDLGRIDTEAFF. In DNA form, the CDR3 reads TGTGCCATCAGTGATTTGGGCAGAATAGACACTGAAGCTTTCTTT.

V and J are TRBV7-2 and TRBJ2-7; 12 bases are shared with TRBD2. After removal of 4 bases from V and 7 bases from J, the junction contained 8 bases not matched to a gene. From germline, CDR1 is SGHTA and CDR2 FQGNSA. The CDR3 spans 15 residues. CDR3 sequence reads: CASSSQVGLAGEQYF. In DNA form, the CDR3 reads TGTGCCAGCAGCTCCCAAGTAGGACTAGCGGGGGAGCAGTACTTC.

The chain couples TRBV19 to TRBJ2-7, with 9 bases fitting TRBD2. The CDR3 totals 15 residues. Trimming took 1 base from V and 7 from J; bases not matched to a gene: 8. CDR1 and CDR2 (germline): LNHDA, SQIVND (reference sequence). The CDR3, as DNA: TGTGCCAGTAGTATAGGTGGCGGGAGGGTGGGTGAGCAGTACTTC. As protein: CASSIGGGRVGEQYF.